This T cell receptor (beta chain) appears in the sequencing data of a study of CD8 T cells in ankylosing spondylitis. General study points: Prior work had noted some motif variants in reactive arthritis blood and synovial fluid. What appeared characteristic of ankylosing spondylitis blood was a TCR beta motif of fewer than ten highly homologous variants.

The authors made TCR beta libraries by quantitative 5'-RACE with molecular barcodes. One entry per CDR3 protein, called by TCRdb with MiXCR from the 5' RACE reads. The top ten clones hold approximately 4.6% of a sample with nearly 250,000 distinct CDR3 sequences, under 35% of them seen once. The germline V gene encodes CDR1 SQVTM and CDR2 ANQGSEA. V lost 4 bases to trimming and J lost 3 bases, with 13 bases between them. This CDR3 has 13 residues. Comments on this clonotype: Its antigen is undetermined.

The J gene is TRBJ2-7, the V gene TRBV29-1; D perhaps matches TRBD1 (5 bases). Input material: blood, either unsorted or a sorted T cell fraction (not recorded which). The sequence was collected from a male donor with ankylosing spondylitis or in good health (not recorded which). The CDR3 DNA sequence: TGCAGCGTTGGGTCTAGGGGCGTCTACGAGCAGTACTTC. This gives the protein CSVGSRGVYEQYF.